The source of this T cell receptor beta chain is a study of regulatory T cells in long-lasting Graves disease. This sample's time point: persistent/refractory GD, antithyroid drugs over 5 years with positive TRAb. From RNA extracted from PBMCs, the TCR library was made. Investigators prepared the TCR beta libraries by applying iRepertoire HTBI primers and Arm-PCR of CDR3 regions. TCRdb reanalysed the multiplex PCR reads using MiXCR and keeps one entry per CDR3 protein. There are roughly 400,000 distinct CDR3 sequences in the sample; around 20% occur only once, and less than 25% lies in the top ten. Trimming cost V 1 base and J 3 bases; bases outside gene matches: 8. Germline V gives CDR1 SGHTA, CDR2 FQGNSA. The CDR3 is made up of 17 amino acids. Study-level findings and limits: Persistent cases of Graves' showed reduced TCR diversity relative to newly diagnosed patients.

The table lists this clonotype with a few counts. Antigen specificity is unknown. The source was peripheral blood mononuclear cells (PBMCs), collected when the disease was refractory, from a patient treated with antithyroid drugs. The sequence was collected from a female donor with Graves disease. J is TRBJ2-4 and V is TRBV7-2; TRBD2 aligns across 8 bases. Here the CDR3 reads CASSLVSGGPVKNIQYF. As DNA, the CDR3 is TGTGCCAGCAGCTTAGTTTCGGGAGGGCCGGTCAAAAACATTCAGTACTTC.